One and the same sample provided the 15 T cell receptor beta chains below, sequenced in a study of blood T cell repertoires in COVID-19. Repertoires were generated with immunoSEQ multiplex PCR, while TCRdb's copy carries only in-frame clones and drops some. The data contain around 69,000 clones, roughly nine tenths of them singletons. Sequenced sample: peripheral blood. The receptors come from a woman aged 45-65 years with active COVID-19.

The CDR3 loop is CASSAGLAVGYEQYF. Written as DNA, the CDR3 is TGCGCCAGCAGTGCGGGACTAGCGGTGGGCTACGAGCAGTACTTC. This rearrangement joins TRBV10-1 to TRBJ2-7; 11 nucleotides align to TRBD2. The CDR3 length is 15 residues. After removal of 4 bases from V and 3 bases from J, the junction contained 5 bases not matched to a gene. Germline loops: CDR1 WNHNN, CDR2 SYGVQD (reference sequence).

The V call is TRBV19, the J call TRBJ2-2, with D tentatively TRBD1 (5 bases). The V gene's germline CDR1 is LNHDA and CDR2 SQIVND (reference sequence). Trimming took off 6 bases at V and 4 bases at J, with 18 bases between the two ends. The CDR3 runs to 16 residues. The CDR3 DNA follows: TGTGCCAGTAGGGACATCGGAATCATCCCCACCGGGGAGCTGTTTTTT. It encodes CASRDIGIIPTGELFF.

This clone was picked up a small number of times. The chain joins TRBV19 to TRBJ1-5, with 8 bases matching TRBD1. Looked up from germline, CDR1 is LNHDA and CDR2 is SQIVND (reference sequence). The CDR3 extends over 15 amino acids. The ends lost 3 bases at V and 8 bases at J; junction bases unmatched: 9. The CDR3 region has the DNA TGTGCCAGTAGTATCTTTTCTCAGGGGGCCGAGCCCCAGCATTTT. Translation: CASSIFSQGAEPQHF.

The J gene is TRBJ1-1, the V gene TRBV6-5; 9 bases are shared with TRBD1. The CDR3 extends over 14 amino acids. CDR1 and CDR2 from the germline V gene are MNHEY and SVGAGI. V dropped 6 bases and J dropped 3; count of bases not matched to a gene: 5. CDR3 protein: CASSQTGGYTEAFF. In nucleotides, the CDR3 is TGTGCCAGCAGCCAGACAGGGGGTTACACTGAAGCTTTCTTT.

The V and J genes are TRBV5-4 and TRBJ2-5, with D tentatively TRBD2 (5 bases). This CDR3 spans 14 amino acids. Trimming cost V 0 bases and J 2 bases, with 8 bases left between them. Germline V gene data show CDR1 as SGHNT and CDR2 as YYREEE (reference sequence). CDR3 in DNA: TGTGCCAGCAGCTTGGAGAGCGGACAAGAGACCCAGTACTTC. This gives the protein CASSLESGQETQYF.

This sequence joins TRBV30 and TRBJ1-4, with a tentative D call TRBD1 (5 bases). The CDR3 runs 13 residues. V gave up 2 bases and J gave up 5 bases, with 9 bases separating them. The germline V gene encodes CDR1 GTSNPN and CDR2 SVGIG (reference sequence). CDR3 DNA: TGTGCCTGGAGTTCGGGGGGAAATGAAAAACTGTTTTTT. Translation: CAWSSGGNEKLFF.

V is TRBV2 and J is TRBJ1-4; 7 bases match TRBD1. In germline, CDR1 is SNHLY, CDR2 FYNNEI. The CDR3 has 14 residues. The ends lost 6 bases at V and 5 bases at J; junction bases unmatched: 6. The CDR3 region has the DNA TGTGCCAGCAGCGGGACAGTCGTGAATGAAAAACTGTTTTTT. This encodes CASSGTVVNEKLFF.

The rearrangement uses TRBV9 and TRBJ2-1; TRBD2 is a possible D gene (6 bases). The CDR3 is 13 residues long. V dropped 4 bases and J dropped 8 bases, with 13 bases sitting between them. Germline loops: CDR1 SGDLS, CDR2 YYNGEE. The CDR3 here is CASSRDSLDEQFF. The DNA of the CDR3 is TGTGCCAGCAGCCGGGACTCCCTCGATGAGCAGTTCTTC.

This clone is a singleton in its sample. V and J are TRBV18 and TRBJ2-3, with D unresolved. The CDR3 runs to 15 residues. The V end lost 4 bases, the J end lost 0 bases, and 11 bases lay between the germline ends. Germline CDR1 reads KGHSH; CDR2 reads LQKENI. The CDR3 region has the DNA TGTGCCAGCTCACTTAACCAGGCTAGCACAGATACGCAGTATTTT. This translates into CASSLNQASTDTQYF.

The rearrangement joins TRBV6-5 to TRBJ2-7; 10 nucleotides agree with TRBD2. J gave up 3 bases and V 6 bases, and 5 bases lay outside the gene matches. This CDR3 spans 14 amino acids. Germline CDR1 MNHEY, CDR2 SVGAGI. The CDR3 DNA reads TGTGCCAGCAGGGGACTAGCGCGTAACTACGAGCAGTACTTC. Translated: CASRGLARNYEQYF.

V and J are TRBV2 and TRBJ1-3; D gene unclear. CDR1 and CDR2 (germline): SNHLY, FYNNEI. With 4 bases removed from V and 3 bases from J, the gap between germline ends came to 16 bases. The CDR3 runs 16 residues. CDR3 amino acids: CASSVERPEFGNTIYF. DNA for the CDR3: TGTGCCAGCAGTGTGGAGAGGCCAGAGTTTGGAAACACCATATATTTT. Using reference TRBV2 and TRBJ1-3 for the parts outside the CDR3, the full variable domain is EPEVTQTPSHQVTQMGQEVILRCVPISNHLYFYWYRQILGQKVEFLVSFYNNEISEKSEIFDDQFSVERPDGSNFTLKIRSTKLEDSAMYFCASSVERPEFGNTIYFGEGSWLTVV.

The chain is built from TRBV15 and TRBJ1-6, with D uncertain. CDR3 length: 18 amino acids. Trimming removed 5 bases at V and 4 bases at J, with 21 bases between. CDR1 and CDR2 (germline): LNHNV, YYDKDF (reference sequence). CDR3 DNA sequence: TGTGCCACCAGCGGCCCGCCGGAAATCCGGGGATATAATTCACCCCTCCACTTT. It encodes CATSGPPEIRGYNSPLHF. Based on the CDR3 plus reference TRBV15 and TRBJ1-6, the full variable domain is DAMVIQNPRYQVTQFGKPVTLSCSQTLNHNVMYWYQQKSSQAPKLLFHYYDKDFNNEADTPDNFQSRRPNTSFCFLDIRSPGLGDTAMYLCATSGPPEIRGYNSPLHFGNGTRLTVT.

This sequence joins TRBV3-1 (or the pseudogene TRBV3-2) and TRBJ1-1, with D possibly matching TRBD1 (5 bases). The CDR3 has 14 amino acids. V was clipped by 7 bases and J by 1 base, with 13 bases between them. Germline values: CDR1 LGHDT, CDR2 YNNKEL (reference sequence). CDR3 bases: TGTGCCAGCATCCCTGGTAGGGGGAACACTGAAGCTTTCTTT. This encodes CASIPGRGNTEAFF.

The genes are TRBV7-9 and TRBJ2-7; 9 positions agree with TRBD1. The CDR3 loop spans 16 amino acids. J gave up 2 bases and V 5 bases, and 10 bases lay outside the gene matches. Germline values: CDR1 SEHNR, CDR2 FQNEAQ (reference sequence). CDR3 residues: CASSHQSRDRAYEQYF. In DNA form, the CDR3 reads TGTGCCAGCAGCCACCAGTCCCGGGACAGGGCCTACGAGCAGTACTTC.

The chain has TRBV9 and TRBJ2-3; 7 positions agree with TRBD2. The CDR3 loop spans 16 amino acids. The germline CDR1 and CDR2 sequences are SGDLS and YYNGEE. V was pared by 4 bases and J by 6 bases, with 14 bases of the junction left unmatched. CDR3 residues: CASSSSSGRGADTQYF. In nucleotides, the CDR3 is TGTGCCAGCAGCTCCTCTAGCGGAAGAGGGGCCGATACGCAGTATTTT.